These 32 T cell receptor beta chains originate from one sample sequenced in a study of neurological immune-mediated disorders. TCRdb fed the 5' RACE reads into MiXCR, producing one record per CDR3 protein. The sample carries roughly 39,000 distinct CDR3 sequences, approximately 7% recorded once. The sample comprised CD4+ T cells from blood. The source of these receptors is a man aged 45-65 years in good health.

This clonotype was observed a handful of times. The chain is built from TRBV19 and TRBJ1-5, with D unresolved. With 7 bases removed from V and 2 bases from J, the gap between germline ends came to 9 bases. This CDR3 is 13 amino acids long. Germline loops: CDR1 LNHDA, CDR2 SQIVND (reference sequence). This chain's CDR3 is CASTAWGNQPQHF. In nucleotides, the CDR3 is TGTGCCAGTACGGCCTGGGGCAATCAGCCCCAGCATTTT.

This clonotype was counted at least ten times. This chain uses TRBV5-1 with TRBJ2-1, with 7 bases identical to TRBD2. CDR1 is SGHRS and CDR2 is YFSETQ in the germline V gene. CDR3 length: 13 residues. Losses at the gene ends were 2 bases for V and 12 bases for J; bases not matched to a gene: 8. CDR3 sequence reads: CASSLKREGTQFF. DNA of the CDR3: TGCGCCAGCAGCTTAAAGCGGGAAGGAACGCAGTTCTTC.

This clonotype has a count of ten or more. This chain uses TRBV20-1 with TRBJ2-1; 8 nucleotides agree with TRBD2. The CDR3 contains 12 residues. Looked up from germline, CDR1 is DFQATT and CDR2 is SNEGSKA (reference sequence). Trimming at V came to 6 bases and at J to 7 bases, leaving 5 bases not matched to a gene. The CDR3 coding sequence is TGCAGTGCCCGGGGGGGCCTAAATGAGCAGTTCTTC. Translated, it gives CSARGGLNEQFF.

There are many counts of this clonotype. This sequence joins TRBV28 and TRBJ2-7; a possible D gene is TRBD2 (5 bases). This CDR3 region has 19 residues. V gave up 4 bases and J gave up 3 bases, with 28 bases separating them. CDR1 and CDR2 from the germline V gene are MDHEN and SYDVKM. The CDR3 sequence: CASSYVRQNKASEGYEQYF. The CDR3 nucleotides read TGTGCCAGCAGTTACGTCAGGCAGAATAAAGCCTCAGAGGGCTACGAGCAGTACTTC.

This clonotype was seen repeatedly, ten times or more. The chain joins TRBV18 to TRBJ2-2; D possibly corresponds to TRBD1 (6 bases). CDR1 KGHSH and CDR2 LQKENI come from the germline V gene. V was trimmed by 6 bases and J by 1 base, leaving 12 bases between them. The CDR3 sequence is 15 residues long. CDR3 protein: CASSLNRVNTGELFF. The CDR3 region has the DNA TGTGCCAGCTCCCTCAACAGGGTGAACACCGGGGAGCTGTTTTTT. The full variable domain, rest sourced from reference TRBV18 and TRBJ2-2, is NAGVMQNPRHLVRRRGQEARLRCSPMKGHSHVYWYRQLPEEGLKFMVYLQKENIIDESGMPKERFSAEFPKEGPSILRIQQVVRGDSAAYFCASSLNRVNTGELFFGEGSRLTVL.

This clonotype was found many times. The chain recombines TRBV12-3 or TRBV12-4 with TRBJ2-7; D remains unclear. This CDR3 contains 16 residues. The V gene lost 1 base and the J gene lost 0 bases, with 13 bases spanning the gap. The CDR3 is CASSLEALGSSYEQYF. DNA for the CDR3: TGTGCCAGCAGTTTAGAGGCGTTGGGCAGCTCCTACGAGCAGTACTTC.

This clonotype was detected ten times or more. The chain uses TRBV6-2 or TRBV6-3 and TRBJ2-5; the D gene is possibly TRBD2 (6 bases). Per the germline V gene, CDR1 is MNHEY and CDR2 is SVGEGT. The CDR3 spans 16 residues. Between the trimmed V and J ends, which lost 5 bases and 5 bases, there was a span of 21 bases. CDR3 nucleotide sequence: TGTGCCAGCAGTACGCCCCAAGGGACTGGATGGGAGACCCAGTACTTC. It specifies CASSTPQGTGWETQYF.

This clonotype was observed at least ten times. This rearrangement joins TRBV7-2 to TRBJ2-5, with 12 positions matching TRBD2. With V trimmed by 4 bases and J by 4 bases, 7 bases remained unmatched. The CDR3 runs 16 residues. Per germline, CDR1 SGHTA and CDR2 FQGNSA. DNA for the CDR3: TGTGCCAGCAGCTCCGGACTAGCGGGAAGCTCAGAGACCCAGTACTTC. Amino acids: CASSSGLAGSSETQYF. Supplemented by reference TRBV7-2 and TRBJ2-5, the full variable domain reads GAGVSQSPSNKVTEKGKDVELRCDPISGHTALYWYRQSLGQGLEFLIYFQGNSAPDKSGLPSDRFSAERTGGSVSTLTIQRTQQEDSAVYLCASSSGLAGSSETQYFGPGTRLLVL.

This clonotype has a count of ten or more. This sequence joins TRBV29-1 and TRBJ2-3, with unresolved D. This CDR3 spans 15 amino acids. V shed 3 bases and J shed 4 bases, with 17 bases lying between them. Looked up from germline, CDR1 is SQVTM and CDR2 is ANQGSEA. For the CDR3, the DNA is TGCAGCGTTGACTCCGTAGGCTGGGTGGCAGATACGCAGTATTTT. Translated, it gives CSVDSVGWVADTQYF.

In its sample, this clonotype was seen many times. The chain links TRBV20-1 to TRBJ2-1, with TRBD1 identical over 7 bases. The CDR3 spans 15 residues. The junction had 12 bases not matched to a gene; V was cut back by 4 bases and J by 6 bases. The germline V gene has CDR1 DFQATT and CDR2 SNEGSKA (reference sequence). CDR3 loop: CSATDRDRGLNEQFF. Written as DNA, the CDR3 is TGCAGTGCTACCGACCGGGACAGAGGACTCAATGAGCAGTTCTTC.

This clonotype was recorded at least ten times. V and J are TRBV5-1 and TRBJ2-5, with D perhaps assigned TRBD1 or TRBD2 (5 bases each). The length of the CDR3 is 15 residues. Trimming removed 1 base at V and 1 base at J, with 11 bases between. CDR1 and CDR2 (germline): SGHRS, YFSETQ. CDR3 coding DNA: TGCGCCAGCAGCTTGTTTGAGGGGACCCAAGAGACCCAGTACTTC. It codes for CASSLFEGTQETQYF. Full variable domain (remainder filled in from reference TRBV5-1 and TRBJ2-5): KAGVTQTPRYLIKTRGQQVTLSCSPISGHRSVSWYQQTPGQGLQFLFEYFSETQRNKGNFPGRFSGRQFSNSRSEMNVSTLELGDSALYLCASSLFEGTQETQYFGPGTRLLVL.

This clonotype was recorded at least ten times. The J gene is TRBJ2-1, the V gene TRBV20-1; D is perhaps TRBD2 (5 bases). The CDR3 contains 14 residues. The germline CDR1 and CDR2 sequences are DFQATT and SNEGSKA (reference sequence). V was clipped by 2 bases and J by 7 bases, with 15 bases between them. CDR3 protein: CSARPPQRRNEQFF. Written as DNA, the CDR3 is TGCAGTGCTAGACCACCGCAGCGGCGGAATGAGCAGTTCTTC.

This clonotype was counted ten times or more. V is TRBV24-1 and J is TRBJ2-1; 10 bases are shared with TRBD2. Germline loops: CDR1 KGHDR, CDR2 SFDVKD. V was pared by 7 bases and J by 1 base, with 9 bases of the junction left unmatched. The CDR3 is 17 amino acids. The CDR3 reads CATSGRASGRSYNEQFF. The CDR3 DNA follows: TGTGCCACCAGCGGCAGGGCTAGCGGGAGATCCTACAATGAGCAGTTCTTC.

This clonotype was recorded many times. The chain carries TRBV6-5 and TRBJ2-7, with 8 bases identical to TRBD1. J was trimmed by 4 bases and V by 2 bases; bases with no gene match: 7. The CDR3 is 15 residues long. Germline CDR1 and CDR2: MNHEY and SVGAGI. The CDR3 coding sequence is TGTGCCAGCAGTTACCCTCCGGACAGGGCTTACGAGCAGTACTTC. Protein product: CASSYPPDRAYEQYF.

This clonotype was counted at least ten times. The rearrangement uses TRBV7-2 and TRBJ2-5; 9 positions match TRBD2. Germline V CDR1 and CDR2: SGHTA, FQGNSA. The CDR3 runs to 14 residues. V lost 8 bases and J lost 9; bases outside the gene matches: 13. CDR3 sequence: CASAEGFAGGPQYF. Written as DNA, the CDR3 is TGTGCCAGCGCTGAGGGCTTTGCGGGAGGGCCCCAGTACTTC.

This clonotype occurred many times. The chain uses TRBV20-1 and TRBJ2-1; 10 nucleotides agree with TRBD2. The germline CDR1 and CDR2 sequences are DFQATT and SNEGSKA (reference sequence). The CDR3 totals 15 residues. After removal of 2 bases from V and 9 bases from J, the junction contained 10 bases not matched to a gene. CDR3 sequence reads: CSARNSASGSREQFF. CDR3 DNA sequence: TGCAGTGCTAGAAATTCGGCTAGCGGGAGTCGTGAGCAGTTCTTC.

Remarks on this clonotype: A much larger clone lies a single base off, so this may be a read error. The chain joins TRBV3-1 to TRBJ2-1; unclear D gene. CDR1 is LGHDT, CDR2 YNNKEL, per germline (reference sequence). The CDR3 contains 13 residues. CDR3 coding DNA: TGTGCCAGCCGCCAACTACAGTACAATGAGCAGTTCTTC. It encodes CASRQLQYNEQFF.

This clonotype came up many times. In DNA, the CDR3 is TGTGCCTGGAGTGCCAACGAGGACAGGAACACCGGGGAGCTGTTTTTT. It codes for CAWSANEDRNTGELFF. The chain recombines TRBV30 with TRBJ2-2, with D tentatively TRBD1 (6 bases). There are 16 residues in the CDR3. Germline loops: CDR1 GTSNPN, CDR2 SVGIG (reference sequence). V was clipped by 1 base and J by 1 base, with 13 bases between them.

This clonotype was counted at least ten times. V gene TRBV20-1 combines with J gene TRBJ2-7; TRBD2 agrees at 9 bases. The V segment lost 4 bases and the J segment 0 bases; nucleotides outside the gene matches: 7. The germline V gene has CDR1 DFQATT and CDR2 SNEGSKA (reference sequence). There are 15 residues in the CDR3. The DNA for the CDR3 is TGCAGTGCTACAAGAGCGGGAGGCAACTCCTACGAGCAGTACTTC. This translates into CSATRAGGNSYEQYF.

In this sample, this clonotype turned up many times. V usage is TRBV20-1 and J usage is TRBJ1-5; weak D call: TRBD1 (5 bases). V was cut by 3 bases and J by 4 bases, with 7 bases left in between. The CDR3 totals 12 residues. CDR1 is DFQATT and CDR2 is SNEGSKA in the germline V gene (reference sequence). CDR3 in DNA: TGCAGTGCTAGTTCAGGGAATCAGCCCCAGCATTTT. Protein: CSASSGNQPQHF.

J is TRBJ2-1 and V is TRBV20-1; 7 nucleotides align to TRBD1. CDR3 size: 15 residues. CDR1 and CDR2 (germline): DFQATT, SNEGSKA (reference sequence). The trim removed 0 bases at V and 4 bases at J, leaving 6 bases unmatched. The CDR3 spells CSARDIGTVYNEQFF. CDR3 DNA: TGCAGTGCTAGAGATATCGGGACAGTTTACAATGAGCAGTTCTTC.

The chain combines TRBV10-3 with TRBJ2-2, with TRBD2 identical over 11 bases. The length of the CDR3 is 15 residues. V gave up 4 bases and J gave up 5 bases; unmatched junction bases: 3. The germline gives CDR1 ENHRY, CDR2 SYGVKD. The DNA of the CDR3 is TGTGCCATCAGTGCCGGGACTAGCGGAACCGGGGAGCTGTTTTTT. Amino acids: CAISAGTSGTGELFF.

In its sample, this clonotype was seen many times. CDR3 region: CSVRYAVLSYEQYF. In DNA, the CDR3 is TGCAGCGTTCGGTACGCCGTCCTCTCCTACGAGCAGTACTTC. The J gene is TRBJ2-7, the V gene TRBV29-1; D remains unclear. In germline, CDR1 is SQVTM, CDR2 ANQGSEA. The length of the CDR3 is 14 residues. The V gene lost 5 bases and the J gene lost 0 bases, with 14 bases spanning the gap.

This clonotype occurred many times. The chain links TRBV5-1 to TRBJ2-2, with D perhaps matching TRBD1 (6 bases). V was cut by 3 bases and J by 1 base, with 10 bases left in between. The CDR3 totals 15 residues. CDR1 is SGHRS and CDR2 is YFSETQ in the germline V gene. The CDR3 reads CASSSQTGNTGELFF. Here the CDR3 DNA reads TGCGCCAGCAGCTCCCAGACAGGGAACACCGGGGAGCTGTTTTTT.

This clonotype was seen ten or more times. The chain is built from TRBV20-1 and TRBJ2-7; D is perhaps TRBD1 (6 bases). Germline lookup yields CDR1 DFQATT and CDR2 SNEGSKA (reference sequence). CDR3 length: 16 residues. The V end was cut by 0 bases, the J end by 0 bases, with 15 bases between. Here the CDR3 DNA reads TGCAGTGCTAGAGACCCTACTTGGACAGACTCCTACGAGCAGTACTTC. This gives the protein CSARDPTWTDSYEQYF.

This clonotype was detected many times. This chain connects TRBV28 to TRBJ2-1; 7 bases map to TRBD2. V lost 3 bases to trimming and J lost 0 bases; unmatched junction nucleotides: 2. The CDR3 extends over 15 amino acids. Per the germline V gene, CDR1 is MDHEN and CDR2 is SYDVKM. The CDR3 spells CASSFPGGSYNEQFF. The CDR3 nucleotides read TGTGCCAGCAGTTTCCCGGGAGGCTCCTACAATGAGCAGTTCTTC.

This clonotype appeared many times. The V call is TRBV12-3 or TRBV12-4, the J call TRBJ1-1; D unresolved. Trimming removed 2 bases from V and 0 bases from J, with 4 bases in between. The CDR3 totals 13 residues. CDR3 loop: CASSLLLNTEAFF. CDR3 coding DNA: TGTGCCAGCAGTTTACTACTGAACACTGAAGCTTTCTTT.

This clonotype showed up just a few times. DNA of the CDR3: TGCGCCAGCAGGTGGCAGGGATGGAACTACGAGCAGTACTTC. The encoded protein is CASRWQGWNYEQYF. The chain has TRBV5-1 and TRBJ2-7; perhaps TRBD1 as D (5 bases). Trimming removed 5 bases at V and 3 bases at J, with 15 bases between. CDR1 is SGHRS and CDR2 is YFSETQ in the germline V gene. This CDR3 is built from 14 residues.

This clonotype has a count of ten or more. This chain connects TRBV29-1 to TRBJ2-1; either TRBD1 or TRBD2 may fit D (5 bases each). Germline V gives CDR1 SQVTM, CDR2 ANQGSEA. Trimming took off 3 bases at V and 10 bases at J, with 25 bases between the two ends. The CDR3 extends over 16 amino acids. The CDR3 nucleotides read TGCAGCGTTGACTTGAGGACCGGGACGCGGGCTCGGGAGCAGTTCTTC. This gives the protein CSVDLRTGTRAREQFF.

This clonotype was detected ten times or more. The V gene is TRBV7-9, the J gene TRBJ2-1; maybe TRBD2 (5 bases). The CDR3 loop spans 16 amino acids. CDR1 is SEHNR and CDR2 is FQNEAQ in the germline V gene (reference sequence). V was trimmed by 7 bases and J by 4 bases, leaving 20 bases between them. The CDR3 spells CASIPERTLGYNEQFF. The CDR3 DNA reads as TGTGCCAGCATCCCTGAGCGGACCCTCGGGTACAATGAGCAGTTCTTC.

This clonotype showed up many times. This chain links TRBV6-1 with TRBJ2-4; D is ambiguous. The CDR3 is 15 residues long. V was pared by 5 bases and J by 0 bases, with 11 bases between. The germline CDR1 and CDR2 sequences are MNHNS and SASEGT. The CDR3 sequence: CASSQRDLAKNIQYF. CDR3 nucleotide sequence: TGTGCCAGCAGTCAAAGGGATTTAGCCAAAAACATTCAGTACTTC.

This clonotype appeared many times. This chain joins TRBV5-1 and TRBJ2-3, with D tentatively TRBD2 (6 bases). Trimming cost V 1 base and J 3 bases, with 12 bases left between them. The CDR3 length is 15 residues. CDR1 is SGHRS, CDR2 YFSETQ, per germline. The CDR3 loop reads CASSLRRDQTDTQYF. CDR3 DNA: TGCGCCAGCAGCTTGAGGAGGGATCAGACAGATACGCAGTATTTT.